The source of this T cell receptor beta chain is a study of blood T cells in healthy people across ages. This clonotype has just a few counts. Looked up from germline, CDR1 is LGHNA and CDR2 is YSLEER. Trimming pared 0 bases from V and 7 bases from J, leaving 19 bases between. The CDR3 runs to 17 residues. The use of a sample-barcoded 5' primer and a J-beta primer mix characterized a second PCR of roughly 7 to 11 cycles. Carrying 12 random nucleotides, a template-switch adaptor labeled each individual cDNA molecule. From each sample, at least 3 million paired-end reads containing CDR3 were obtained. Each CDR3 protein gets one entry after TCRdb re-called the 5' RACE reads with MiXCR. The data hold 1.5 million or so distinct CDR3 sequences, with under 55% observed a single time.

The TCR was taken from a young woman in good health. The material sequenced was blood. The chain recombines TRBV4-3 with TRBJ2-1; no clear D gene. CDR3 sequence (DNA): TGCGCCAGCAGCCAAGATCTTCCCCCTGGGCCCGTGAATGAGCAGTTCTTC. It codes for CASSQDLPPGPVNEQFF.